These T cell receptor beta chains were read from a single sample in a study of shared clonotypes between healthy human individuals. This table comes from immunoSEQ multiplex PCR, and its TCRdb copy is limited to in-frame clones, with some not included. Among roughly 2 million clones listed, 95% were seen once. Sequenced: naive CD4+ T cells sorted from blood. Source of these receptors: a young man in good health. Each CDR3 is given with its conserved first and last residue. The D gene is left open where the match is weak. Only some rows state a clone size, as once, few, many or a class for expanded clones.

TRBV5-1	TRBJ2-7	TRBD1	-	CASSKTDRDEQYF	TGCGCCAGCAGCAAGACCGACAGGGACGAGCAGTACTTC
TRBV21-1	TRBJ2-7	-	-	CASSSLVEGAIDEQYF	TGTGCCAGCAGCAGCCTAGTCGAGGGGGCGATAGACGAGCAGTACTTC
TRBV7-2	TRBJ2-7	-	-	CASSLGGSEQYF	TGTGCCAGCAGCTTAGGGGGATCCGAGCAGTACTTC
TRBV7-9	TRBJ2-3	-	-	CASSHTVPTNPDTQYF	TGTGCCAGCAGCCATACTGTCCCGACAAACCCAGATACGCAGTATTTT
TRBV6-1	TRBJ1-5	-	-	CASSVGINQPQHF	TGTGCCAGCAGTGTAGGGATCAATCAGCCCCAGCATTTT
TRBV7-9	TRBJ2-7	TRBD2	-	CASSPSAGGPIEQYF	TGTGCCAGCAGCCCTTCAGCGGGAGGGCCTATCGAGCAGTACTTC
TRBV15	TRBJ2-3	-	-	CATSREAAGVEDTQYF	TGTGCCACCAGCAGAGAGGCGGCAGGGGTAGAAGATACGCAGTATTTT
TRBV18	TRBJ2-1	-	-	CASSTAVFGNEQFF	TGTGCCAGCTCAACAGCGGTGTTTGGGAATGAGCAGTTCTTC
TRBV5-1	TRBJ2-3	-	-	CASSLAAGVGTDTQYF	TGCGCCAGCAGCTTGGCCGCCGGGGTGGGCACAGATACGCAGTATTTT
TRBV7-2	TRBJ2-2	-	-	CASSLVSNTGELFF	TGTGCCAGCAGCTTAGTATCGAACACCGGGGAGCTGTTTTTT
TRBV10-2	TRBJ1-1	-	-	CASSEYGNTEAFF	TGCGCCAGCAGTGAGTACGGGAACACTGAAGCTTTCTTT
TRBV5-4	TRBJ2-1	-	-	CASSPDSSYNEQFF	TGTGCCAGCAGCCCTGACTCCTCCTACAATGAGCAGTTCTTC
TRBV19	TRBJ1-2	-	-	CASSIDRGNYGYTF	TGTGCCAGTAGTATAGACAGGGGAAACTATGGCTACACCTTC
TRBV7-2	TRBJ2-7	TRBD2	-	CASSVSGSDYEQYF	TGTGCCAGCAGCGTTAGCGGGAGTGACTACGAGCAGTACTTC
TRBV6-1	TRBJ2-1	-	-	CASSLTFSYNEQFF	TGTGCCAGCAGTCTAACTTTCTCCTACAATGAGCAGTTCTTC
TRBV7-3	TRBJ2-7	-	-	CASSSGGSSYEQYF	TGTGCCAGCAGCTCAGGGGGGTCTAGCTACGAGCAGTACTTC
TRBV5-1	TRBJ1-1	-	-	CASSFGGTEAFF	TGCGCCAGCAGCTTTGGGGGAACTGAAGCTTTCTTT
TRBV19	TRBJ2-7	TRBD2	-	CASKASGGENEQYF	TGTGCCAGTAAGGCTAGCGGGGGTGAGAACGAGCAGTACTTC
TRBV10-3	TRBJ1-1	-	once	CAISGQENTEAFF	TGTGCCATCAGTGGGCAGGAGAACACTGAAGCTTTCTTT
TRBV10-3	TRBJ1-1	-	-	CAISESALKVPEAFF	TGTGCCATCAGTGAGTCTGCCCTAAAAGTGCCTGAAGCTTTCTTT
TRBV6-5	TRBJ2-5	-	-	CASRTQETQYF	TGTGCCAGCAGAACACAAGAGACCCAGTACTTC
TRBV2	TRBJ1-5	-	-	CASSEFAPGQPQHF	TGTGCCAGCAGTGAATTCGCCCCGGGGCAGCCCCAGCATTTT
TRBV4-1	TRBJ1-2	TRBD1	-	CASSHGQGSVGYTF	TGCGCCAGCAGCCACGGACAGGGGAGTGTCGGCTACACCTTC
TRBV27	TRBJ2-6	-	-	CASSLSAGGKAGANVLTF	TGTGCCAGCAGTTTATCGGCCGGGGGCAAGGCTGGGGCCAACGTCCTGACTTTC
TRBV19	TRBJ1-5	-	-	CASSPRVNGQPQHF	TGTGCCAGTAGCCCTAGGGTGAACGGTCAGCCCCAGCATTTT
TRBV6-6	TRBJ1-6	-	-	CASSTGTYNSPLHF	TGTGCCAGCAGCACTGGGACATATAATTCACCCCTCCACTTT
TRBV7-9	TRBJ1-5	-	-	CASSLYGGDQPQHF	TGTGCCAGCAGCTTATACGGGGGGGATCAGCCCCAGCATTTT
TRBV19	TRBJ1-5	TRBD1	-	CASQQGGSYQPQHF	TGTGCCAGTCAGCAGGGGGGATCCTATCAGCCCCAGCATTTT
TRBV19	TRBJ2-1	TRBD2	-	CASRPTAGASYNEQFF	TGTGCCAGTAGGCCCACAGCGGGAGCTTCCTACAATGAGCAGTTCTTC
TRBV5-3	TRBJ2-1	TRBD1	-	CARSFGAGTVEENEQFF	TGTGCCAGAAGCTTTGGGGCCGGGACAGTCGAGGAGAATGAGCAGTTCTTC
TRBV7-2	TRBJ2-7	TRBD2	-	CASSSGRGGMVQYF	TGTGCCAGCAGCTCCGGCCGCGGGGGTATGGTGCAGTACTTC
TRBV19	TRBJ2-7	TRBD1	once	CASTSLGLGQGASSEQYF	TGTGCCAGCACCTCGTTGGGGTTAGGACAGGGGGCCAGTAGCGAGCAGTACTTC
TRBV14	TRBJ1-1	-	-	CASSHQGMANTEAFF	TGTGCCAGCAGCCACCAGGGAATGGCGAACACTGAAGCTTTCTTT
TRBV2	TRBJ2-2	-	once	CASHYSNTGELFF	TGTGCCAGCCATTATTCAAACACCGGGGAGCTGTTTTTT
TRBV7-5	TRBJ1-4	-	-	CARRVDRSNEKLFF	TGTGCCAGAAGGGTGGACAGGAGTAATGAAAAACTGTTTTTT
TRBV2	TRBJ2-7	-	-	CASRFRDNSYEQYF	TGTGCCAGCAGATTCCGGGACAACTCCTACGAGCAGTACTTC
TRBV6-1	TRBJ2-1	TRBD2	-	CASTLAGGPYNEQFF	TGTGCCAGCACTCTAGCGGGGGGTCCATACAATGAGCAGTTCTTC
TRBV4-2	TRBJ1-6	TRBD1	-	CASSQDATGGNSPLHF	TGTGCCAGCAGCCAAGACGCGACAGGGGGAAACTCACCCCTCCACTTT
TRBV6-6	TRBJ2-1	TRBD2	-	CASPPPGLAGNSEQFF	TGTGCCAGCCCCCCCCCGGGACTAGCGGGAAATAGTGAGCAGTTCTTC
TRBV5-1	TRBJ2-3	-	-	CASTPTGFYDTQYF	TGCGCCAGCACCCCTACAGGGTTTTACGATACGCAGTATTTT